The 27 T cell receptor beta chains below come from one sample, sequenced in a study of T cell changes during pregnancy in multiple sclerosis. Sequenced by immunoSEQ multiplex PCR; TCRdb stores in-frame clones only, minus some. The repertoire includes about 40,000 clones, about 88% of them detected once, and under 4.5% sits in the top ten. Sample: CD8+ T cells from peripheral blood mononuclear cells, taken in the first trimester of pregnancy. The receptors originated from a female donor with multiple sclerosis, enrolled in a pregnancy study.

The chain links TRBV27 to TRBJ2-1, with 7 nucleotides matching TRBD2. The germline gives CDR1 MNHEY, CDR2 SMNVEV (reference sequence). The CDR3 has 14 amino acids. V was pared by 3 bases and J by 7 bases, with 6 bases of the junction left unmatched. The CDR3 bases are TGTGCCAGCAGTTTTCAAGGGGAGGGGAATGAGCAGTTCTTC. It is translated as CASSFQGEGNEQFF.

The chain employs TRBV6-6 and TRBJ1-5; D remains unclear. In germline, CDR1 is MNHNY, CDR2 SVGAGI (reference sequence). This CDR3 region has 15 residues. The V end lost 2 bases, the J end lost 2 bases, and 10 bases lay between the germline ends. CDR3 coding DNA: TGTGCCAGCAGTTACAGGGCGGGCGGCAATCAGCCCCAGCATTTT. This codes for CASSYRAGGNQPQHF.

The chain couples TRBV5-6 to TRBJ2-5, with 12 bases that match TRBD2. This CDR3 is built from 17 residues. The V segment lost 3 bases and the J segment 5 bases; nucleotides outside the gene matches: 11. Per the germline V gene, CDR1 is SGHDT and CDR2 is YYEEEE. Here the CDR3 reads CASSSKTSGGSEETQYF. CDR3 coding DNA: TGTGCCAGCAGCTCTAAGACTAGCGGGGGTTCGGAGGAGACCCAGTACTTC. The full variable domain, in which reference TRBV5-6 and TRBJ2-5 provide the parts outside the CDR3, is DAGVTQSPTHLIKTRGQQVTLRCSPKSGHDTVSWYQQALGQGPQFIFQYYEEEERQRGNFPDRFSGHQFPNYSSELNVNALLLGDSALYLCASSSKTSGGSEETQYFGPGTRLLVL.

This clone has a single count. The gene calls are TRBV5-8 and TRBJ2-2; D is uncertain. Germline V gives CDR1 SGHTS, CDR2 YDEGEE. Trimming left V 4 bases short and J 8 bases short, with 9 bases between. The CDR3 contains 12 residues. The CDR3 DNA is TGTGCCAGCAGCAAGCACCGGGGGGAGCTGTTTTTT. This gives the protein CASSKHRGELFF.

The sample holds a few counts of this clone. The chain carries TRBV5-6 and TRBJ1-1; tentative D call: TRBD1 (6 bases). The CDR3 has 13 residues. V was clipped by 2 bases and J by 3 bases, with 8 bases between them. The V gene's germline CDR1 is SGHDT and CDR2 YYEEEE. CDR3 protein: CASSLQGYTEAFF. CDR3 nucleotide sequence: TGTGCCAGCAGCTTACAGGGTTACACTGAAGCTTTCTTT. The full variable domain, with the rest looked up from reference TRBV5-6 and TRBJ1-1, is DAGVTQSPTHLIKTRGQQVTLRCSPKSGHDTVSWYQQALGQGPQFIFQYYEEEERQRGNFPDRFSGHQFPNYSSELNVNALLLGDSALYLCASSLQGYTEAFFGQGTRLTVV.

This chain connects TRBV5-8 to TRBJ2-1; D may be TRBD1 (5 bases). V lost 2 bases to trimming and J lost 8 bases, with 20 bases between them. Germline loops: CDR1 SGHTS, CDR2 YDEGEE. The CDR3 contains 16 residues. CDR3 DNA: TGTGCCAGCAGCTTCCGGGTGGACACCGCAATTGATGAGCAGTTCTTC. Its protein is CASSFRVDTAIDEQFF. Combining the CDR3 with reference TRBV5-8 and TRBJ2-1 gives the whole variable domain EAGVTQSPTHLIKTRGQQATLRCSPISGHTSVYWYQQALGLGLQFLLWYDEGEERNRGNFPPRFSGRQFPNYSSELNVNALELEDSALYLCASSFRVDTAIDEQFFGPGTRLTVL.

The chain uses TRBV2 and TRBJ2-7; tentative D call: TRBD2 (5 bases). Germline assignment: CDR1 SNHLY and CDR2 FYNNEI. The CDR3 length is 19 residues. Trimming stripped 3 bases from V and 1 base from J, with 25 bases between. The CDR3 bases are TGTGCCAGCAGTGATTGGCGGGCGAGGGCAGCCATCCTTTCCTACGAGCAGTACTTC. It specifies CASSDWRARAAILSYEQYF. Full variable domain (outside the CDR3, taken from reference TRBV2 and TRBJ2-7): EPEVTQTPSHQVTQMGQEVILRCVPISNHLYFYWYRQILGQKVEFLVSFYNNEISEKSEIFDDQFSVERPDGSNFTLKIRSTKLEDSAMYFCASSDWRARAAILSYEQYFGPGTRLTVT.

V is TRBV25-1 and J is TRBJ1-2, with a weak D call TRBD1 (6 bases). There are 12 residues in the CDR3. Trimming removed 10 bases from V and 4 bases from J, with 13 bases in between. Germline-derived CDR1 and CDR2 are MGHDK and SYGVNS. CDR3 in DNA: TGTGCCACCGCGTGGGGGCCCTATGGCTACACCTTC. The encoded protein is CATAWGPYGYTF.

The chain carries TRBV11-1 and TRBJ2-1; 7 positions agree with TRBD2. Germline assignment: CDR1 SGHAT and CDR2 FQDESV (reference sequence). J lost 4 bases, V lost 8 bases, and 5 bases had no gene match. The CDR3 is 13 amino acids. CDR3 DNA sequence: TGTGCCAGCCGGGGGGACCCTTACAATGAGCAGTTCTTC. Its translation is CASRGDPYNEQFF.

V and J are TRBV19 and TRBJ2-7, with 8 bases that match TRBD1. V lost 7 bases and J lost 2; bases outside the gene matches: 10. Germline V CDR1 and CDR2: LNHDA, SQIVND (reference sequence). This CDR3 contains 15 residues. CDR3 sequence reads: CASNEPRGPTYEQYF. In DNA form, the CDR3 reads TGTGCCAGTAATGAGCCCAGGGGGCCCACCTACGAGCAGTACTTC. Using reference TRBV19 and TRBJ2-7 for the parts outside the CDR3, the full variable domain is DGGITQSPKYLFRKEGQNVTLSCEQNLNHDAMYWYRQDPGQGLRLIYYSQIVNDFQKGDIAEGYSVSREKKESFPLTVTSAQKNPTAFYLCASNEPRGPTYEQYFGPGTRLTVT.

CDR3 DNA: TGTGCCAGCAGTTTACCCGGACAGGGGTTTCCCTACGAGCAGTACTTC. Protein: CASSLPGQGFPYEQYF. This rearrangement joins TRBV27 to TRBJ2-7; 9 bases align to TRBD1. Germline-derived CDR1 and CDR2 are MNHEY and SMNVEV (reference sequence). J was trimmed by 2 bases and V by 2 bases; bases with no gene match: 7. This CDR3 is 16 amino acids long.

This clone came up once. The chain uses TRBV7-9 and TRBJ1-1, with D tentatively TRBD1 (5 bases). V was clipped by 1 base and J by 4 bases, with 7 bases between them. This CDR3 has 13 amino acids. In germline, CDR1 is SEHNR, CDR2 FQNEAQ (reference sequence). The DNA of the CDR3 is TGTGCCAGCAGCTTAGAAGACAGCACTGAAGCTTTCTTT. Its translation: CASSLEDSTEAFF.

The chain links TRBV4-1 to TRBJ1-1; D gene unclear. Between the trimmed V and J ends, which lost 1 base and 6 bases, there was a span of 6 bases. CDR1 is MGHRA, CDR2 YSYEKL, per germline. The CDR3 is made up of 12 amino acids. CDR3 region: CASSQGLAEAFF. The DNA for the CDR3 is TGCGCCAGCAGCCAAGGGCTCGCTGAAGCTTTCTTT.

This clone was recorded at least ten times. The chain links TRBV6-4 to TRBJ2-3, with TRBD2 matching over 10 bases. The V gene end was trimmed by 3 bases and the J gene end by 4 bases; junction bases not matched to a gene: 4. In germline, CDR1 is MRHNA, CDR2 SNTAGT. The CDR3 sequence is 15 residues long. The CDR3, as DNA: TGTGCCAGCAGTGAACAAGCGGGGGGGCCAGATACGCAGTATTTT. This gives the protein CASSEQAGGPDTQYF.

The chain couples TRBV25-1 to TRBJ2-7; 8 nucleotides agree with TRBD1. The germline gives CDR1 MGHDK, CDR2 SYGVNS. V lost 4 bases and J lost 5; bases outside the gene matches: 7. This CDR3 contains 14 residues. CDR3 sequence reads: CASSVAGGYDEQYF. In DNA, the CDR3 is TGTGCCAGCAGTGTAGCAGGGGGCTATGACGAGCAGTACTTC.

The genes are TRBV27 and TRBJ1-5; tentative D call: TRBD1 (6 bases). The V gene's germline CDR1 is MNHEY and CDR2 SMNVEV (reference sequence). This CDR3 has 15 residues. Trimming shortened V by 2 bases and J by 0 bases, and 8 bases separated the two germline ends. This CDR3 is CASSLNRDSNQPQHF. CDR3 sequence (DNA): TGTGCCAGCAGTTTAAACAGGGATAGCAATCAGCCCCAGCATTTT.

This clone was seen ten or more times. This rearrangement joins TRBV6-4 to TRBJ1-6; TRBD1 matches at 11 bases. The CDR3 contains 16 residues. Germline V lookup: CDR1 MRHNA, CDR2 SNTAGT. The trim removed 0 bases at V and 10 bases at J, leaving 5 bases unmatched. The CDR3 spells CASSDSSGTGGSPLHF. CDR3 DNA: TGTGCCAGCAGTGACTCGAGCGGGACAGGGGGATCACCCCTCCACTTT.

There are a few counts of this clone. This chain joins TRBV2 and TRBJ1-1; a possible D gene is TRBD1 (5 bases). This CDR3 spans 10 amino acids. Germline CDR1 reads SNHLY; CDR2 reads FYNNEI. V was shortened by 9 bases and J by 8 bases, with 10 bases between the two germline ends. CDR3 nucleotides: TGTGCCAGTGGGGGGGAGGAAGCTTTCTTT. Translation: CASGGEEAFF.

The gene calls are TRBV4-3 and TRBJ1-4; unclear D gene. This CDR3 comprises 14 residues. Per the germline V gene, CDR1 is LGHNA and CDR2 is YSLEER. V was shortened by 0 bases and J by 9 bases, with 11 bases between the two germline ends. The CDR3 region is CASSQELQAQKLFF. The CDR3 DNA reads TGCGCCAGCAGCCAAGAACTCCAGGCCCAAAAACTGTTTTTT.

The chain employs TRBV21-1 and TRBJ2-1; the table's D gene call, TRBD1, was not cross checked with the DNA. TRBV21-1 counts as a pseudogene. The CDR3 has 19 amino acids. The CDR3 nucleotides are TGTGCCAGCAGCATTACACCAGGGGCAGCCTCTTGCTCCTACAATGAGCAGTTCTTC. It translates to CASSITPGAASCSYNEQFF.

As regards this clone: A much larger clonotype is one base distant, so this may be a read error. The chain employs TRBV27 and TRBJ2-3; tentative D call: TRBD1 (5 bases). The CDR3 loop spans 15 amino acids. Germline V gene data show CDR1 as MNHEY and CDR2 as SMNVEV (reference sequence). The V gene lost 6 bases and the J gene lost 5 bases, with 18 bases spanning the gap. CDR3 region: CASRSGSGAEDTQYF. The CDR3 DNA reads TGTGCCAGCAGGTCGGGCAGTGGGGCAGAAGATACGCAGTATTTT.

The chain links TRBV4-3 to TRBJ2-2; 11 bases map to TRBD2. This CDR3 comprises 20 residues. V was clipped by 4 bases and J by 5 bases; unmatched bases: 18. Germline CDR1 is LGHNA and CDR2 is YSLEER. CDR3 loop: CASSRLIGELAGGITGELFF. CDR3 DNA: TGCGCCAGCAGCCGCCTGATAGGGGAATTAGCGGGGGGGATAACCGGGGAGCTGTTTTTT.

The V gene is TRBV4-1, the J gene TRBJ2-7; 7 bases line up with TRBD1. The V segment lost 3 bases and the J segment 2 bases; nucleotides outside the gene matches: 4. CDR3 length equals 14 residues. CDR1 and CDR2 (germline): MGHRA, YSYEKL. In DNA, the CDR3 is TGCGCCAGCAGCCACGGACAGGCTGCCTACGAGCAGTACTTC. This codes for CASSHGQAAYEQYF.

The CDR3 is CAWSTGGGKNIQYF. The CDR3 DNA reads as TGTGCCTGGAGTACAGGGGGTGGGAAAAACATTCAGTACTTC. J is TRBJ2-4 and V is TRBV30; 8 bases fit TRBD1. Germline trimming cut 2 bases from V and 4 bases from J; bases unmatched to any gene: 4. There are 14 residues in the CDR3. Per the germline V gene, CDR1 is GTSNPN and CDR2 is SVGIG (reference sequence).

The chain has TRBV4-3 and TRBJ2-6; D is perhaps TRBD2 (7 bases). V shed 0 bases and J shed 2 bases, with 11 bases lying between them. Germline loops: CDR1 LGHNA, CDR2 YSLEER. The CDR3 runs to 17 residues. CDR3 loop: CASSQEGAGAGANVLTF. The CDR3 DNA follows: TGCGCCAGCAGCCAAGAGGGGGCGGGGGCTGGGGCCAACGTCCTGACTTTC.

DNA of the CDR3: TGTGCCAGCCTTGAGGGGGCAGTTACCAACTATGGCTACACCTTC. The encoded protein is CASLEGAVTNYGYTF. The J gene is TRBJ1-2, the V gene TRBV5-6; 7 bases are a match to TRBD1. From germline, CDR1 is SGHDT and CDR2 YYEEEE. The CDR3 is made up of 15 amino acids. The ends lost 7 bases at V and 2 bases at J; junction bases unmatched: 11.

The chain combines TRBV4-1 with TRBJ2-7; 9 bases match TRBD1. From germline, CDR1 is MGHRA and CDR2 YSYEKL. Losses at the gene ends were 5 bases for V and 1 base for J; bases not matched to a gene: 6. This CDR3 is 15 amino acids long. The CDR3 spells CASSTQTGGSYEQYF. Written as DNA, the CDR3 is TGCGCCAGCAGCACCCAGACAGGGGGTTCCTACGAGCAGTACTTC.